This T cell receptor beta chain was captured in a study of T cell responses to AZD1222 COVID-19 vaccine. The overall study: Analysis merged second doses at about 4 or about 12 weeks. Study-level results: Unmutated variant regions reportedly attract nearly half of all spike-specific TCRs. Repertoires in all cases were sampled only once the peak T cell response had passed. Following two doses of AZD1222, Spike-specific TCR breadth and depth rose.

The assay was immunoSEQ multiplex PCR, and TCRdb's table has in-frame clones only and misses some. The sample has 150,000 or so clones; around nine tenths are singletons. About this clone: Its antigen is unidentified.

The V and J ends lost 1 base and 0 bases, in that order; junction bases with no gene match: 7. There are 18 residues in the CDR3. The germline CDR1 and CDR2 sequences are SGHDN and FVKESK. The rearrangement uses TRBV14 and TRBJ1-5, with TRBD1 matching 9 bases. This clonotype originated in an adult in good health. Sequenced here: peripheral blood, sampled on day 0 of AZD1222 vaccination. The CDR3 sequence: CASSQGAGTGYSNQPQHF. The CDR3 DNA reads as TGTGCCAGCAGCCAAGGGGCCGGGACAGGGTATAGCAATCAGCCCCAGCATTTT.